This TCR beta chain was captured by sequencing in a study of blood T cell repertoires in COVID-19. Trimming at V came to 2 bases and at J to 8 bases, leaving 4 bases not matched to a gene. This CDR3 region has 13 residues. CDR1 is SGHTA and CDR2 is FQGTGA in the germline V gene. Libraries were prepared by immunoSEQ multiplex PCR; TCRdb keeps only in-frame clonotypes and omits some of them. The profile shows more than 90,000 clones, around 85% of them singletons. The gene calls are TRBV7-3 and TRBJ1-2, with 8 positions matching TRBD1. The sequence was obtained from a human donor in a cohort sampled during active COVID-19. Input material: peripheral blood. The CDR3 DNA is TGTGCCAGCAGCTTACAGGGGGCCGGGGGCTACACCTTC. The encoded protein is CASSLQGAGGYTF.